This is a list of T cell receptor beta chains from one sample in a study of CD8+ T cells in alopecia areata. Some clones are missing from TCRdb's copy, which holds only in-frame ones; the method was immunoSEQ multiplex PCR. This sample has 120,000 or so clones, with 40% to 55% found just once. Sample: NKG2D-low CD8+ T cells sorted from blood. The receptors originated from a human donor with alopecia areata. Both conserved end residues are part of each CDR3. D genes are given only for firm matches. Only some rows state a clone size, as once, few, many or a class for expanded clones.

v_gene	len	abundance	j_gene	d_gene	CDR3nt	CDR3aa
TRBV6-5	13	.	TRBJ2-5	.	TGTGCCAGCAGCCACGCAGGGGAAGAGACCCAGTACTTC	CASSHAGEETQYF
TRBV29-1	11	.	TRBJ2-7	.	TGCAGCGTTACCCGAGCGTACGAGCAGTACTTC	CSVTRAYEQYF
TRBV7-6	12	.	TRBJ1-4	.	TGTGCCAGCAGCTTAGACCAGGAAAAACTGTTTTTT	CASSLDQEKLFF
TRBV29-1	13	few	TRBJ2-1	.	TGCAGCGTTGGGGGGACACGGGATGGTGGGCAGTTCTTC	CSVGGTRDGGQFF
TRBV7-8	16	.	TRBJ2-7	.	TGTGCCAGCAGCGGTCCCGGGACATTAACAACCTACGAGCAGTACTTC	CASSGPGTLTTYEQYF
TRBV15	15	.	TRBJ2-3	.	TGTGCCACCAGCAGAGAGACAACTAGCACAGATACGCAGTATTTT	CATSRETTSTDTQYF
TRBV18	13	.	TRBJ2-5	.	TGTGCCAGCAACAGGGTCCTACAAGAGACCCAGTACTTC	CASNRVLQETQYF
TRBV29-1	13	.	TRBJ2-2	TRBD2	TGCAGCGTTATAGCGGGAGGAACCGGGGAGCTGTTTTTT	CSVIAGGTGELFF
TRBV4-1	15	few	TRBJ2-2	.	TGCGCCAGCAGCCAAGGGGAGGATGACACCGGGGAGCTGTTTTTT	CASSQGEDDTGELFF
TRBV28	14	.	TRBJ2-5	.	TGTGCCAGCAGTCCGCTGGACTACCAAGAGACCCAGTACTTC	CASSPLDYQETQYF
TRBV7-3	15	.	TRBJ2-1	.	TGTGCCAGCAGCTTACTAGGGGGGTCGGTGTATGAGCAGTTCTTC	CASSLLGGSVYEQFF
TRBV2	11	.	TRBJ1-1	.	TGTGCCAGCCTGCCGACGGTTGAAGCTTTCTTT	CASLPTVEAFF
TRBV29-1	13	few	TRBJ2-1	.	TGCAGCGTTTTCAGGAGCTCCTACAATGAGCAGTTCTTC	CSVFRSSYNEQFF
TRBV2	13	.	TRBJ2-7	.	TGTGCCAGCAGACCGCGACAGGTATACGAGCAGTACTTC	CASRPRQVYEQYF
TRBV29-1	10	.	TRBJ2-7	.	TGCAGCGTTGTTATGTACGAGCAGTACTTC	CSVVMYEQYF
TRBV4-3	18	.	TRBJ2-7	TRBD2	TGCGCCAGCAGCCAAGATCGTCTAGCGGGAGGTTTGGTCTACGAGCAGTACTTC	CASSQDRLAGGLVYEQYF
TRBV9	15	few	TRBJ2-2	.	TGTGCCAGCAGCGACCGGGACCGCTCCACCGGGGAGCTGTTTTTT	CASSDRDRSTGELFF
TRBV29-1	15	.	TRBJ2-7	.	TGCAGCGTCGATGGGGGACCCACCGCCCCCTACGAGCAGTACTTC	CSVDGGPTAPYEQYF
TRBV28	13	few	TRBJ2-7	.	TGTGCCAGCGGGCCCATAACGGGGTACGAGCAGTACTTC	CASGPITGYEQYF
TRBV27	15	.	TRBJ2-1	.	TGTGCCAGCAGTTTGTTAACAGGGAGTAGCAATGAGCAGTTCTTC	CASSLLTGSSNEQFF
TRBV7-9	13	.	TRBJ2-5	.	TGTGCCAGCAGCCGACGGACGGTCAAGACCCAGTACTTC	CASSRRTVKTQYF
TRBV4-2	14	.	TRBJ2-7	TRBD2	TGTGCCAGCAGCCCCACTAGCGGGGACTACGAGCAGTACTTC	CASSPTSGDYEQYF
TRBV30	14	.	TRBJ1-1	.	TGTGCCTGGACTCCTGGTGCGGGGAGCACTGAAGCTTTCTTT	CAWTPGAGSTEAFF
TRBV29-1	17	.	TRBJ2-2	.	TGCAGCGTTGAAATGCCAGAGGGGGGACGGAGACCCGGGGAGCTGTTTTTT	CSVEMPEGGRRPGELFF
TRBV27	16	.	TRBJ2-3	TRBD1	TGTGCCAGCAGTTTAGGGTGGGACAGGGCCCCAGATACGCAGTATTTT	CASSLGWDRAPDTQYF
TRBV30	13	.	TRBJ2-7	.	TGTGCCTGGAGTGTTGGCGGATCCTACGAGCAGTACTTC	CAWSVGGSYEQYF
TRBV29-1	12	few	TRBJ2-5	.	TGCAGCGTTGCAGAGACACAAGAGACCCAGTACTTC	CSVAETQETQYF
TRBV28	13	.	TRBJ2-7	.	TGTGCCAGCAGTCCCCTGGGAGGCGACGAGCAGTACTTC	CASSPLGGDEQYF
TRBV9	13	.	TRBJ2-7	.	TGTGCCAGCAGCGCCGGGAGTGGTGGCGAGCAGTACTTC	CASSAGSGGEQYF
TRBV29-1	14	.	TRBJ1-3	.	TGCAGCGCCCACGGGTACAGTAGTCCGAACACCATATATTTT	CSAHGYSSPNTIYF
TRBV29-1	16	once	TRBJ2-1	.	TGCAGCGACTCTCCAAGCAGGCTGGGGTCCTACAATGAGCAGTTCTTC	CSDSPSRLGSYNEQFF
TRBV29-1	13	few	TRBJ2-5	.	TGCAGCGTTGGGGGGGCTAGGACAGAGACCCAGTACTTC	CSVGGARTETQYF
TRBV6-5	12	.	TRBJ2-7	.	TGTGCCAGCAGTTACGTAGTCTACGAGCAGTACTTC	CASSYVVYEQYF
TRBV29-1	16	.	TRBJ2-6	.	TGCAGCATCCAAGGGGACCTCTTCTCTGGGGCCAACGTCCTGACTTTC	CSIQGDLFSGANVLTF
TRBV29-1	12	few	TRBJ2-7	TRBD1	TGCAGCGTTGGGGGACAGTCCTACGAGCAGTACTTC	CSVGGQSYEQYF
TRBV4-1	15	.	TRBJ2-1	TRBD1	TGCGCCAGCGGACTAACAGGGGGCGGCGGCGATGAGCAGTTCTTC	CASGLTGGGGDEQFF
TRBV30	14	.	TRBJ2-1	TRBD1	TGTGCCTGGAGTGTCCCGGGACAGGGCCCGGAGCAGTTCTTC	CAWSVPGQGPEQFF
TRBV29-1	10	.	TRBJ2-7	TRBD1	TGCAGCGCAGGGGGTAACGAGCAGTACTTC	CSAGGNEQYF
TRBV7-6	14	.	TRBJ1-2	.	TGTGCCAGCAGCGACCCTCTGAGGGGAGGCGGCTACACCTTC	CASSDPLRGGGYTF
TRBV29-1	12	.	TRBJ1-1	.	TGCAGCGTTGATGGGGGATCCACTGAAGCTTTCTTT	CSVDGGSTEAFF
TRBV29-1	13	few	TRBJ2-5	.	TGCAGCGTTGAAGAACCTTACCAAGAGACCCAGTACTTC	CSVEEPYQETQYF
TRBV7-9	19	many	TRBJ2-1	TRBD2	TGTGCCAGCAGCGGGAGGGCGCTCGGGACTAGCGGGAGGTGGAATGAGCAGTTCTTC	CASSGRALGTSGRWNEQFF
TRBV2	14	.	TRBJ2-7	.	TGTGCCACCTTAACGGAGGACCGACCCTACGAGCAGTACTTC	CATLTEDRPYEQYF
TRBV29-1	15	.	TRBJ2-7	.	TGCAGCGTTGAAGGGGGCACAGACGTCGCCTACGAGCAGTACTTC	CSVEGGTDVAYEQYF
TRBV29-1	15	few	TRBJ2-3	.	TGCAGCGTTGAATTGGCGGGGTTTAGCACAGATACGCAGTATTTT	CSVELAGFSTDTQYF